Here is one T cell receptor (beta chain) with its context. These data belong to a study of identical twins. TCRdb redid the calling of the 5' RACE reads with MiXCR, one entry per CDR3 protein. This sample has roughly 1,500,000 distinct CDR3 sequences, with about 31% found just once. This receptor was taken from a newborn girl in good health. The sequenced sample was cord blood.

The DNA of the CDR3 is TGCAGCGTTGTCATTTCGGTCACAGATACGCAGTATTTT. Translated, it gives CSVVISVTDTQYF. The chain combines TRBV29-1 with TRBJ2-3; D is unclear. The length of the CDR3 is 13 residues. V dropped 4 bases and J dropped 2 bases, with 10 bases sitting between them. Germline CDR1 SQVTM, CDR2 ANQGSEA.